The 21 T cell receptor beta chains reported below all come from one sample, sequenced in a study of shared clonotypes between healthy human individuals. TCRdb keeps only in-frame clones here, not all; method: immunoSEQ multiplex PCR. The repertoire has about 2.1 million clones, about 92% of them found once; the top ten carry 1.5% to 2%. Positively selected for CCR7, the CD45RO-negative cells used as naive CD8 cells excluded terminally differentiated effector memory CD45RA+ cells. Material for sequencing was naive CD8+ T cells from PBMCs. These TCRs come from a man aged 18 to 30 in good health. Some clones in this sample may be carry-over from other donors' samples.

The rearrangement joins TRBV4-3 to TRBJ1-4; D is possibly TRBD1 (5 bases). The germline gives CDR1 LGHNA, CDR2 YSLEER. CDR3 length: 14 amino acids. Trimming removed 2 bases at V and 8 bases at J, with 12 bases between. The CDR3 region is CASSQSSGKEKLFF. In DNA, the CDR3 is TGCGCCAGCAGCCAATCGTCAGGGAAGGAAAAACTGTTTTTT.

The chain couples TRBV7-9 to TRBJ2-2, with 9 bases that match TRBD2. Germline trimming cut 5 bases from V and 4 bases from J; bases unmatched to any gene: 14. This CDR3 comprises 18 residues. Germline V CDR1 and CDR2: SEHNR, FQNEAQ (reference sequence). The CDR3 here is CASSLRLREGPGTGELFF. CDR3 coding DNA: TGTGCCAGCAGCCTTAGATTGCGGGAGGGCCCGGGCACCGGGGAGCTGTTTTTT.

This clone was picked up one time. The genes are TRBV7-9 and TRBJ1-2; D is ambiguous. The V gene lost 5 bases and the J gene lost 6 bases, with 10 bases spanning the gap. The CDR3 is 12 residues long. Looked up from germline, CDR1 is SEHNR and CDR2 is FQNEAQ (reference sequence). CDR3 DNA: TGTGCCAGCAGCCCCACCTCGCATGGCTACACCTTC. This sequence encodes CASSPTSHGYTF. The variable domain in full, with the rest retrieved from reference TRBV7-9 and TRBJ1-2, is DTGVSQNPRHKITKRGQNVTFRCDPISEHNRLYWYRQTLGQGPEFLTYFQNEAQLEKSRLLSDRFSAERPKGSFSTLEIQRTEQGDSAMYLCASSPTSHGYTFGSGTRLTVV.

This clone was found once. This chain joins TRBV30 and TRBJ2-7; 7 bases map to TRBD1. CDR1 is GTSNPN and CDR2 is SVGIG in the germline V gene (reference sequence). The junction had 8 bases not matched to a gene; V was cut back by 8 bases and J by 1 base. This CDR3 spans 13 amino acids. DNA for the CDR3: TGTGCCGGTAGGGGGCATAGTTCCTACGAGCAGTACTTC. Its protein product is CAGRGHSSYEQYF.

The rearrangement links TRBV9 to TRBJ2-7; 10 bases agree with TRBD2. J lost 7 bases, V lost 4 bases, and 14 bases had no gene match. This CDR3 region has 16 residues. Germline CDR1 and CDR2: SGDLS and YYNGEE. CDR3 region: CASSLLGLAEDEEQYF. CDR3 nucleotides: TGTGCCAGCAGCTTATTAGGACTAGCGGAGGATGAGGAGCAGTACTTC.

V and J are TRBV7-9 and TRBJ2-7, with TRBD2 matching over 8 bases. The CDR3 extends over 13 amino acids. Losses at the gene ends were 4 bases for V and 4 bases for J; bases not matched to a gene: 3. Germline loops: CDR1 SEHNR, CDR2 FQNEAQ (reference sequence). For the CDR3, the DNA is TGTGCCAGCAGCTCCGGGGGGGAGTACGAGCAGTACTTC. Translated: CASSSGGEYEQYF.

The chain combines TRBV7-9 with TRBJ1-3; 9 bases fit TRBD1. There are 17 residues in the CDR3. Looked up from germline, CDR1 is SEHNR and CDR2 is FQNEAQ (reference sequence). V trimming: 1 base; J trimming: 4 bases; junction bases outside the gene matches: 8. This CDR3 is CASSLGGTGTAGNTIYF. CDR3 nucleotide sequence: TGTGCCAGCAGCTTAGGGGGGACAGGGACGGCGGGAAACACCATATATTTT.

The chain combines TRBV19 with TRBJ2-7; the D gene is possibly TRBD2 (6 bases). This CDR3 region has 12 residues. Between the trimmed V and J ends, which lost 5 bases and 12 bases, there was a span of 17 bases. CDR1 is LNHDA, CDR2 SQIVND, per germline (reference sequence). The DNA of the CDR3 is TGTGCCAGTAGTCTCGGGGACTTCCCCCGGTACTTC. It encodes CASSLGDFPRYF. Drawing the rest from reference TRBV19 and TRBJ2-7, the complete variable domain is DGGITQSPKYLFRKEGQNVTLSCEQNLNHDAMYWYRQDPGQGLRLIYYSQIVNDFQKGDIAEGYSVSREKKESFPLTVTSAQKNPTAFYLCASSLGDFPRYFGPGTRLTVT.

This sequence joins TRBV13 and TRBJ2-6; 13 bases are a match to TRBD2. The V gene end was trimmed by 5 bases and the J gene end by 1 base; junction bases not matched to a gene: 5. The CDR3 has 18 amino acids. From germline, CDR1 is PRHDT and CDR2 FYEKMQ (reference sequence). CDR3 sequence reads: CASSLGLAGVSGANVLTF. The CDR3 nucleotides are TGTGCCAGCAGCCTCGGACTAGCGGGAGTATCTGGGGCCAACGTCCTGACTTTC.

This clone showed up just a few times. The DNA of the CDR3 is TGTGCCAGCAGGTTTCCAGGCGGAGGCCCAGATACGCAGTATTTT. Encoded protein: CASRFPGGGPDTQYF. V and J are TRBV7-9 and TRBJ2-3; D possibly corresponds to TRBD2 (5 bases). From germline, CDR1 is SEHNR and CDR2 FQNEAQ (reference sequence). Deletions cut 6 bases from V and 4 bases from J, with 17 bases between. The CDR3 is 15 residues long.

V is TRBV5-1 and J is TRBJ2-7; TRBD1 agrees at 8 bases. The V gene's germline CDR1 is SGHRS and CDR2 YFSETQ. Trimming removed 3 bases from V and 5 bases from J; junction bases left unmatched: 7. The CDR3 has 14 amino acids. DNA of the CDR3: TGCGCCAGCAGCTATGGACAGGGAAAGGACGAGCAGTACTTC. It specifies CASSYGQGKDEQYF.

The gene calls are TRBV7-8 and TRBJ1-3; the match to TRBD1 covers 9 bases. The CDR3 covers 16 residues. Germline CDR1 reads SGHVS; CDR2 reads FQNEAQ. J lost 1 base, V lost 0 bases, and 1 base had no gene match. The CDR3 protein is CASSLAGTGSGNTIYF. The DNA for the CDR3 is TGTGCCAGCAGCTTAGCTGGGACAGGGTCTGGAAACACCATATATTTT.

The rearrangement uses TRBV4-1 and TRBJ2-7; 10 bases align to TRBD2. J lost 2 bases, V lost 3 bases, and 7 bases had no gene match. Germline CDR1 and CDR2: MGHRA and YSYEKL. The CDR3 runs 16 residues. CDR3 in amino acids: CASSHPGTSVTYEQYF. The CDR3 nucleotides are TGCGCCAGCAGCCATCCCGGGACTAGCGTTACCTACGAGCAGTACTTC.

Remarks on this clone: Other DNA sequences within the sample encode an identical CDR3. The chain links TRBV7-9 to TRBJ2-7; tentatively, D is TRBD1 (6 bases). Germline lookup yields CDR1 SEHNR and CDR2 FQNEAQ (reference sequence). This CDR3 is 12 amino acids long. V was shortened by 5 bases and J by 1 base, with 6 bases between the two germline ends. The CDR3 nucleotides are TGTGCCAGCAGCCAGGGGTCCTACGAGCAGTACTTC. Translated: CASSQGSYEQYF.

This clone was seen just once. The chain uses TRBV5-1 and TRBJ2-7; TRBD2 is a possible D gene (5 bases). V shed 1 base and J shed 2 bases, with 13 bases lying between them. CDR3 size: 15 residues. In germline, CDR1 is SGHRS, CDR2 YFSETQ. The CDR3 here is CASSLWPGYAYEQYF. For the CDR3, the DNA is TGCGCCAGCAGCTTGTGGCCGGGGTACGCCTACGAGCAGTACTTC.

This clone was seen repeatedly, ten times or more. The chain couples TRBV28 to TRBJ2-7; tentatively, D is TRBD1 (6 bases). This CDR3 has 16 amino acids. The germline V gene has CDR1 MDHEN and CDR2 SYDVKM. Trimming took 5 bases from V and 2 from J, leaving 19 bases between them. CDR3 in amino acids: CASSPGASRAPYEQYF. The DNA for the CDR3 is TGTGCCAGCAGTCCAGGGGCCAGCAGAGCCCCCTACGAGCAGTACTTC.

The chain has TRBV4-1 and TRBJ1-5; D gene ambiguous. Germline CDR1 reads MGHRA; CDR2 reads YSYEKL. CDR3 length: 13 amino acids. V was shortened by 0 bases and J by 6 bases, with 6 bases between the two germline ends. The CDR3 here is CASSQDAGQPQHF. CDR3 nucleotides: TGCGCCAGCAGCCAAGATGCGGGTCAGCCCCAGCATTTT.

The chain has TRBV9 and TRBJ2-7; D gene unclear. From germline, CDR1 is SGDLS and CDR2 YYNGEE. This CDR3 contains 12 residues. The germline V and J ends were trimmed by 3 bases and 6 bases, with 10 bases remaining between them. CDR3: CASSGLGPEQYF. The CDR3 region has the DNA TGTGCCAGCAGCGGGCTCGGGCCCGAGCAGTACTTC.

The chain is built from TRBV30 and TRBJ2-2; TRBD2 is a possible D gene (5 bases). The CDR3 totals 16 residues. From germline, CDR1 is GTSNPN and CDR2 SVGIG (reference sequence). Deletions cut 0 bases from V and 5 bases from J, with 16 bases between. CDR3 bases: TGTGCCTGGAGTGTACGGAGGCCCTCGGGGACCGGGGAGCTGTTTTTT. It yields the protein CAWSVRRPSGTGELFF. The variable domain in full, completed from reference TRBV30 and TRBJ2-2, reads SQTIHQWPATLVQPVGSPLSLECTVEGTSNPNLYWYRQAAGRGLQLLFYSVGIGQISSEVPQNLSASRPQDRQFILSSKKLLLSDSGFYLCAWSVRRPSGTGELFFGEGSRLTVL.

A remark on this clone: The identical CDR3 is also encoded by other nucleotide sequences in the sample. The gene calls are TRBV28 and TRBJ2-7; D remains ambiguous. V was clipped by 3 bases and J by 5 bases, with 2 bases between them. CDR3 length equals 10 residues. Looked up from germline, CDR1 is MDHEN and CDR2 is SYDVKM. CDR3 residues: CASSFHEQYF. Written as DNA, the CDR3 is TGTGCCAGCAGTTTCCACGAGCAGTACTTC.

V and J are TRBV19 and TRBJ2-2; unclear D gene. The V gene lost 6 bases and the J gene lost 4 bases, with 3 bases spanning the gap. CDR1 LNHDA and CDR2 SQIVND come from the germline V gene (reference sequence). The CDR3 is made up of 11 amino acids. CDR3 sequence: CASSATGELFF. Here the CDR3 DNA reads TGTGCCAGTAGCGCCACCGGGGAGCTGTTTTTT.